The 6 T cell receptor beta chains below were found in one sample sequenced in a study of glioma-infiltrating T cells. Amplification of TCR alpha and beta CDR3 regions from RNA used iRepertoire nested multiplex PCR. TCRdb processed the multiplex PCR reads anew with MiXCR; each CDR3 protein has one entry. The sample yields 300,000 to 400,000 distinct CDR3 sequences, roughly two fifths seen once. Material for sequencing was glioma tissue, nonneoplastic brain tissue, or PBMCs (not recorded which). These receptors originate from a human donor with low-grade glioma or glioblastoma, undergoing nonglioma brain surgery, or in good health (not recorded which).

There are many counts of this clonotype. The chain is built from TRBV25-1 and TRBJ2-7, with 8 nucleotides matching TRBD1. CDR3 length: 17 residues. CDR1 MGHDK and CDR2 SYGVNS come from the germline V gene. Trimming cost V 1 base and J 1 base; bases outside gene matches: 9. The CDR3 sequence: CASSELGQGGYSYEQYF. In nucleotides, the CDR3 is TGTGCCAGCAGTGAATTAGGACAGGGTGGTTATTCCTACGAGCAGTACTTC.

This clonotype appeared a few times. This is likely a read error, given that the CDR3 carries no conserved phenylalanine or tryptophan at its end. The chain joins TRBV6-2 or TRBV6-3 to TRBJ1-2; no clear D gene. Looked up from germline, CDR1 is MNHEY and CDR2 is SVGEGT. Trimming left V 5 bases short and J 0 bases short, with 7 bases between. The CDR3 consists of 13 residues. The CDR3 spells CASSPSPNYGYTS. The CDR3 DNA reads TGTGCCAGCAGTCCCAGCCCTAACTATGGCTACACCTCC.

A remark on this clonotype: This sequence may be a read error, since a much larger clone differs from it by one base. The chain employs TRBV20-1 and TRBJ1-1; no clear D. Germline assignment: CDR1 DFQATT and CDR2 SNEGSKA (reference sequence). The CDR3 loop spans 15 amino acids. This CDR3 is CSARLAGGKNTEASF. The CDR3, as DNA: TGCAGTGCTAGACTCGCGGGTGGAAAGAACACTGAAGCTTCCTTT.

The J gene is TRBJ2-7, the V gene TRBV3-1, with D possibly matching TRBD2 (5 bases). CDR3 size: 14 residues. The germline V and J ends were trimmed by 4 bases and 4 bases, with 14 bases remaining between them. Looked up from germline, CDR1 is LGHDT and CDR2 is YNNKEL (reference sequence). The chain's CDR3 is CASSPPGSRYEQYF. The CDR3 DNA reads TGTGCCAGCAGCCCACCGGGGAGTAGGTACGAGCAGTACTTC.

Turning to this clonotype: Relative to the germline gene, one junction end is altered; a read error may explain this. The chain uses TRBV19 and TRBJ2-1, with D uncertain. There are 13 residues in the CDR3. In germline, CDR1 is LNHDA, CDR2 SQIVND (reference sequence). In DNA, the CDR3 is TGTGCCAGTAGTTCATACACAGACAATGAGCAGTTCTTT. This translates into CASSSYTDNEQFF. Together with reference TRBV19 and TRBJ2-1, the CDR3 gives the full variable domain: DGGITQSPKYLFRKEGQNVTLSCEQNLNHDAMYWYRQDPGQGLRLIYYSQIVNDFQKGDIAEGYSVSREKKESFPLTVTSAQKNPTAFYLCASSSYTDNEQFFGPGTRLTVL.

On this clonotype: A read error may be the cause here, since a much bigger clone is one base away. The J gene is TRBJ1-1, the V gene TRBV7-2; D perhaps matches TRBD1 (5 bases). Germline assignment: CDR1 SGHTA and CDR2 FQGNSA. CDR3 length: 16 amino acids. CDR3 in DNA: TGTGCCAGCAGCATGGGGAGTGGGACGGCGAACACTAAAGCTTTCTTT. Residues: CASSMGSGTANTKAFF.